The 32 T cell receptor beta chains below come from one sample, sequenced in a study of regulatory T cells in long-lasting Graves disease. The TCR beta library used iRepertoire HTBI primers with Arm-PCR amplification of CDR3. TCRdb reanalysed the multiplex PCR reads using MiXCR and keeps one entry per CDR3 protein. The profile shows hundreds of thousands of distinct CDR3 sequences, roughly a fifth of them singletons. The time point denotes: persistent/refractory GD, antithyroid drugs over 5 years with positive TRAb. TCR sequences were obtained from RNA taken from PBMCs. The input for sequencing was peripheral blood mononuclear cells (PBMCs), taken when the disease was refractory, from a patient treated with antithyroid drugs. These receptors came from a female donor with Graves disease.

This clonotype occurred many times. The J gene is TRBJ2-5, the V gene TRBV10-3, with D perhaps TRBD2 (5 bases). CDR3 length equals 15 residues. V was shortened by 6 bases and J by 0 bases, with 14 bases between the two germline ends. Germline CDR1 reads ENHRY; CDR2 reads SYGVKD. The CDR3 sequence: CAIRDSGSYQETQYF. DNA of the CDR3: TGTGCCATCAGGGACTCCGGGTCATACCAAGAGACCCAGTACTTC.

In this sample, this clonotype turned up many times. This sequence joins TRBV11-2 and TRBJ2-5, with D unresolved. Trimming cost V 3 bases and J 11 bases, with 10 bases left between them. This CDR3 comprises 11 residues. Germline CDR1 SGHAT, CDR2 FQNNGV. In nucleotides, the CDR3 is TGTGCCAGCAGCTTCGAAGGGCTACAGTACTTC. Protein product: CASSFEGLQYF.

The V gene is TRBV24-1, the J gene TRBJ2-5, with 8 bases fitting TRBD1. This CDR3 is 15 amino acids long. Germline-derived CDR1 and CDR2 are KGHDR and SFDVKD. Trimming took 2 bases from V and 2 from J; bases not matched to a gene: 3. The CDR3 DNA is TGTGCCACCAGTGATTGGCAGGGGGCTCAAGAGACCCAGTACTTC. Translating gives CATSDWQGAQETQYF.

The chain has TRBV29-1 and TRBJ1-2, with D possibly being TRBD1 (5 bases). The germline CDR1 and CDR2 sequences are SQVTM and ANQGSEA. The V end was cut by 0 bases, the J end by 8 bases, with 13 bases between. This CDR3 is 13 amino acids long. DNA for the CDR3: TGCAGCGTTGAAGATTGGAGGGGATCAGGCTACACCTTC. It encodes CSVEDWRGSGYTF.

This clonotype was recorded at least ten times. J is TRBJ2-7 and V is TRBV20-1, with 8 bases lining up with TRBD1. The V segment lost 6 bases and the J segment 6 bases; nucleotides outside the gene matches: 10. CDR1 is DFQATT, CDR2 SNEGSKA, per germline (reference sequence). The CDR3 has 13 residues. The DNA for the CDR3 is TGCAGTGCCAGCCAGGGGGCAAGTGTCGAGCAGTACTTC. This gives the protein CSASQGASVEQYF.

Note on this clonotype: Given a much more abundant clone one base away, this may be a read error. The rearrangement joins TRBV6-1 to TRBJ2-2, with 7 nucleotides matching TRBD1. Germline CDR1 reads MNHNS; CDR2 reads SASEGT. The CDR3 covers 14 residues. CDR3 sequence reads: CVSSELRGPGELFF. In nucleotides, the CDR3 is TGTGTCAGCAGTGAATTAAGGGGGCCCGGGGAGCTGTTTTTT.

In this sample, this clonotype turned up many times. The chain joins TRBV2 to TRBJ2-7; 8 bases match TRBD1. CDR1 is SNHLY, CDR2 FYNNEI, per germline. Trimming took 7 bases from V and 3 from J; bases not matched to a gene: 5. This CDR3 comprises 13 residues. The CDR3 loop is CASNRGTVYEQYF. The CDR3 region has the DNA TGTGCCAGCAACAGGGGGACTGTCTACGAGCAGTACTTC.

The chain carries TRBV20-1 and TRBJ2-7, with 8 nucleotides matching TRBD1. V lost 3 bases, J lost 6 bases, and 7 bases stayed unmatched. This CDR3 region has 13 residues. Germline V gene data show CDR1 as DFQATT and CDR2 as SNEGSKA (reference sequence). The CDR3 loop is CSASRTGHCEQYF. The CDR3 DNA reads as TGCAGTGCTAGTAGGACAGGGCACTGCGAGCAGTACTTC.

There are many counts of this clonotype. The gene calls are TRBV13 and TRBJ2-7, with a tentative D call TRBD2 (6 bases). The CDR3 extends over 12 amino acids. Germline V gene lookup returns CDR1 PRHDT and CDR2 FYEKMQ (reference sequence). The ends were cut back, 5 bases at V and 7 bases at J, with 12 bases in the middle. CDR3 in DNA: TGTGCCAGCAGCCAGACTAGTGGTGAGCAGTACTTC. Its protein is CASSQTSGEQYF.

This clonotype was counted ten times or more. This chain connects TRBV28 to TRBJ2-7; D is ambiguous. The CDR3 is made up of 11 amino acids. CDR1 and CDR2 (germline): MDHEN, SYDVKM. Trimming left V 3 bases short and J 11 bases short, with 11 bases between. The CDR3 spells CASSFKSLKYF. As DNA, the CDR3 is TGTGCCAGCAGTTTCAAGAGCCTCAAGTACTTC.

This clonotype was observed once. This rearrangement joins TRBV25-1 to TRBJ2-7; D is tentatively TRBD1 or TRBD2 (5 bases each). Germline V lookup: CDR1 MGHDK, CDR2 SYGVNS. Deletions cut 1 base from V and 7 bases from J, with 17 bases between. CDR3 length equals 15 residues. The CDR3 coding sequence is TGTGCCAGCAGTGAATCCCCATTAGGGGAGTGGGAGCAGTACTTC. Encoded protein: CASSESPLGEWEQYF.

This clonotype occurred a few times. CDR3 coding DNA: TGTGCCACCAGCTCGGGACCGAACTCTGGAAACACCATATATTTT. Its translation: CATSSGPNSGNTIYF. The genes are TRBV24-1 and TRBJ1-3, with D possibly being TRBD1 (5 bases). The germline V gene encodes CDR1 KGHDR and CDR2 SFDVKD. Trimming pared 7 bases from V and 0 bases from J, leaving 12 bases between. The CDR3 extends over 15 amino acids.

This clonotype was seen at least ten times. The J gene is TRBJ1-4, the V gene TRBV6-1; D unclear. This CDR3 has 13 amino acids. Germline V lookup: CDR1 MNHNS, CDR2 SASEGT. V lost 5 bases to trimming and J lost 11 bases, with 15 bases between them. DNA for the CDR3: TGTGCCAGCAGTACCCCCCCTGAAGGCAAACTGTTTTTT. Translated, it gives CASSTPPEGKLFF.

This rearrangement joins TRBV20-1 to TRBJ1-5; a weak D match, TRBD1 (5 bases). V lost 3 bases to trimming and J lost 3 bases, with 12 bases between them. The germline V gene has CDR1 DFQATT and CDR2 SNEGSKA (reference sequence). This CDR3 has 14 residues. The CDR3 protein is CSASTGGINQPQHF. DNA for the CDR3: TGCAGTGCTAGTACGGGGGGGATCAATCAGCCCCAGCATTTT.

On this clonotype: This could be a read error, since a much larger clone is one nucleotide away. The chain has TRBV30 and TRBJ2-7; possible D gene TRBD2, 6 bases. V was trimmed by 2 bases and J by 0 bases, leaving 8 bases between them. The CDR3 runs 13 residues. CDR1 and CDR2 (germline): GTSNPN, SVGIG (reference sequence). CDR3 sequence reads: CAWSIGGSYEQYF. The CDR3 region has the DNA TGTGCCTGGAGTATCGGGGGCTCCTACGAGCAGTACTTC.

This clonotype was found many times. This chain links TRBV29-1 with TRBJ2-7; weak D call: TRBD2 (6 bases). The CDR3 is 15 amino acids. The germline V and J ends were trimmed by 7 bases and 2 bases, with 21 bases remaining between them. Germline CDR1 and CDR2: SQVTM and ANQGSEA. For the CDR3, the DNA is TGCAGCGCATCTCGGCGCAGGGACTTAACCTACGAGCAGTACTTC. Translation gives CSASRRRDLTYEQYF.

This clonotype was recorded a few times. This chain joins TRBV7-9 and TRBJ2-7, with TRBD2 identical over 8 bases. Germline V gene data show CDR1 as SEHNR and CDR2 as FQNEAQ (reference sequence). The trim removed 7 bases at V and 2 bases at J, leaving 7 bases unmatched. The CDR3 consists of 14 residues. The CDR3 DNA follows: TGTGCCAGCACCCAGCGGGAGAGCCCCTACGAGCAGTACTTC. It encodes CASTQRESPYEQYF.

This clonotype was counted a few times. With a much larger clone just one base away, this may be a read error. CDR3 loop: CAGSRLPLTGSNQPQHF. The CDR3 nucleotides are TGTGCCGGCAGCCGGCTCCCCCTCACAGGGTCCAATCAGCCCCAGCATTTT. The rearrangement joins TRBV3-1 to TRBJ1-5, with D possibly TRBD1 on 6 matching bases. This CDR3 comprises 17 residues. CDR1 LGHDT and CDR2 YNNKEL come from the germline V gene (reference sequence).

The rearrangement links TRBV11-2 to TRBJ2-3; no clear D gene. This CDR3 region has 15 residues. From germline, CDR1 is SGHAT and CDR2 FQNNGV. V gave up 5 bases and J gave up 2 bases, with 14 bases separating them. CDR3 coding DNA: TGTGCCAGCAGCGCCCTAGGTACCTTCACAGATACGCAGTATTTT. Translated, it gives CASSALGTFTDTQYF.

This clonotype has ten or more counts. V and J are TRBV2 and TRBJ2-7; no reliable D call. CDR3 length equals 14 residues. Germline V lookup: CDR1 SNHLY, CDR2 FYNNEI. With 0 bases removed from V and 5 bases from J, the gap between germline ends came to 11 bases. The CDR3 loop reads CASSEAGGGHEQYF. The CDR3 DNA is TGTGCCAGCAGTGAAGCTGGCGGTGGCCACGAGCAGTACTTC.

V usage is TRBV7-9 and J usage is TRBJ1-5, with 8 nucleotides matching TRBD1. The CDR3 is made up of 14 amino acids. The trim removed 5 bases at V and 5 bases at J, leaving 5 bases unmatched. Per the germline V gene, CDR1 is SEHNR and CDR2 is FQNEAQ (reference sequence). This chain's CDR3 is CASSKGQGYQPQHF. For the CDR3, the DNA is TGTGCCAGCAGCAAAGGACAGGGTTATCAGCCCCAGCATTTT.

This clonotype was seen many times. V usage is TRBV2 and J usage is TRBJ1-2; TRBD1 might be the D (5 bases). This CDR3 has 14 amino acids. Per germline, CDR1 SNHLY and CDR2 FYNNEI. Trimming shortened V by 3 bases and J by 4 bases, and 12 bases separated the two germline ends. The CDR3 region has the DNA TGTGCCAGCAGTGACCCAGGCAGGGTCTATGGCTACACCTTC. It is translated as CASSDPGRVYGYTF. Full variable domain (remainder filled in from reference TRBV2 and TRBJ1-2): EPEVTQTPSHQVTQMGQEVILRCVPISNHLYFYWYRQILGQKVEFLVSFYNNEISEKSEIFDDQFSVERPDGSNFTLKIRSTKLEDSAMYFCASSDPGRVYGYTFGSGTRLTVV.

The rearrangement joins TRBV7-3 to TRBJ2-1, with D perhaps matching TRBD2 (5 bases). The V end was cut by 2 bases, the J end by 1 base, with 6 bases between. CDR1 is SGHTA, CDR2 FQGTGA, per germline. This CDR3 is built from 14 residues. The CDR3 here is CASSLPGSYNEQFF. CDR3 in DNA: TGTGCCAGCAGCTTACCGGGGTCCTACAATGAGCAGTTCTTC. Complete variable domain (other parts from reference TRBV7-3 and TRBJ2-1): GAGVSQTPSNKVTEKGKYVELRCDPISGHTALYWYRQSLGQGPEFLIYFQGTGAADDSGLPNDRFFAVRPEGSVSTLKIQRTERGDSAVYLCASSLPGSYNEQFFGPGTRLTVL.

The sample holds a few counts of this clonotype. The genes are TRBV28 and TRBJ1-2; no firm D call. The V end was cut by 4 bases, the J end by 2 bases, with 14 bases between. Germline CDR1 reads MDHEN; CDR2 reads SYDVKM. The CDR3 is made up of 15 amino acids. DNA of the CDR3: TGTGCCAGCAGTTCATCCCCCGACCGCAACTATGGCTACACCTTC. Its translation: CASSSSPDRNYGYTF.

This clonotype was recorded a few times. The chain is built from TRBV29-1 and TRBJ1-1, with TRBD1 matching over 8 bases. The CDR3 contains 13 residues. V trimming: 6 bases; J trimming: 2 bases; junction bases outside the gene matches: 5. Germline values: CDR1 SQVTM, CDR2 ANQGSEA. The DNA for the CDR3 is TGCAGCGTAAGGGACAGGTACAACACTGAAGCTTTCTTT. Translation gives CSVRDRYNTEAFF. Combining the CDR3 with reference TRBV29-1 and TRBJ1-1 gives the whole variable domain SAVISQKPSRDICQRGTSLTIQCQVDSQVTMMFWYRQQPGQSLTLIATANQGSEATYESGFVIDKFPISRPNLTFSTLTVSNMSPEDSSIYLCSVRDRYNTEAFFGQGTRLTVV.

This clonotype has a count of ten or more. This chain joins TRBV18 and TRBJ1-4; D remains ambiguous. Germline assignment: CDR1 KGHSH and CDR2 LQKENI. With 1 base removed from V and 8 bases from J, the gap between germline ends came to 8 bases. The CDR3 is 13 amino acids. Here the CDR3 DNA reads TGTGCCAGCTCACCACGGGTGATGGAAAAACTGTTTTTT. This sequence encodes CASSPRVMEKLFF.

V and J are TRBV18 and TRBJ1-4, with unresolved D. Germline assignment: CDR1 KGHSH and CDR2 LQKENI. V lost 5 bases, J lost 7 bases, and 11 bases lay in between. The CDR3 extends over 13 amino acids. CDR3 loop: CASSVGRGEKLFF. For the CDR3, the DNA is TGTGCCAGCTCAGTTGGTCGGGGTGAAAAACTGTTTTTT.

The sample holds a few counts of this clonotype. The chain links TRBV27 to TRBJ2-5, with 7 bases fitting TRBD2. The CDR3 contains 16 residues. After removal of 8 bases from V and 7 bases from J, the junction contained 19 bases not matched to a gene. Germline V gene data show CDR1 as MNHEY and CDR2 as SMNVEV (reference sequence). The CDR3, as DNA: TGTGCCAGCGGTTCCATTCTGGGAGGGATCCCCAGGACCCAGTACTTC. Residues: CASGSILGGIPRTQYF.

This clonotype has only a few counts. The chain combines TRBV25-1 with TRBJ2-7; 9 bases line up with TRBD1. The CDR3 is 17 residues long. J was trimmed by 5 bases and V by 1 base; bases with no gene match: 12. Per germline, CDR1 MGHDK and CDR2 SYGVNS. The CDR3 nucleotides are TGTGCCAGCAGTGAATCCGGGCGACAGGGGGTACCCCACGAGCAGTACTTC. Protein product: CASSESGRQGVPHEQYF.

The chain has TRBV5-1 and TRBJ2-2, with D possibly matching TRBD1 (5 bases). The CDR3 sequence is 15 residues long. Looked up from germline, CDR1 is SGHRS and CDR2 is YFSETQ. The V and J ends lost 7 bases and 4 bases respectively, with 17 bases between them. CDR3 region: CASLQGTGRTGELFF. In DNA, the CDR3 is TGCGCCAGCCTCCAGGGTACAGGTCGCACCGGGGAGCTGTTTTTT.

This clonotype showed up many times. This chain links TRBV18 with TRBJ2-5; D gene uncertain. Germline CDR1 KGHSH, CDR2 LQKENI. The germline V and J ends were trimmed by 6 bases and 4 bases, with 12 bases remaining between them. The CDR3 is 13 amino acids. The CDR3 sequence: CASSADLGETQYF. The CDR3 DNA reads as TGTGCCAGCTCGGCGGATCTGGGAGAGACCCAGTACTTC. Supplemented by reference TRBV18 and TRBJ2-5, the full variable domain reads NAGVMQNPRHLVRRRGQEARLRCSPMKGHSHVYWYRQLPEEGLKFMVYLQKENIIDESGMPKERFSAEFPKEGPSILRIQQVVRGDSAAYFCASSADLGETQYFGPGTRLLVL.

In this sample, this clonotype turned up a few times. CDR3 nucleotides: TGCAGTGCTAGAAAGGTCGGCAGGAACACTGAAGCTTTCTTT. Residues: CSARKVGRNTEAFF. V is TRBV20-1 and J is TRBJ1-1; D gene uncertain. The V end was cut by 2 bases, the J end by 1 base, with 11 bases between. CDR3 size: 14 residues. Germline assignment: CDR1 DFQATT and CDR2 SNEGSKA (reference sequence).